These 30 T cell receptor beta chains originate from one sample sequenced in a study of cytomegalovirus exposure and HLA in healthy donors. PCR amplification relied on 60 Vbeta primers (plus 13 Jbeta primers). Profiled with immunoSEQ multiplex PCR; TCRdb holds only in-frame clones, not every one. The sample yields 100,000 or so clones, 74% seen once. What was sequenced was PBMCs. The receptors originated from a man aged 45-60 years in good health and CMV-seropositive.

CDR3 region: CASSGTGNTGELFF. The CDR3 DNA reads TGTGCCAGCAGTGGGACAGGGAACACCGGGGAGCTGTTTTTT. The chain couples TRBV6-1 to TRBJ2-2; the match to TRBD1 covers 7 bases. The CDR3 contains 14 residues. After removal of 4 bases from V and 1 base from J, the junction contained 0 bases not matched to a gene. CDR1 is MNHNS and CDR2 is SASEGT in the germline V gene.

The chain combines TRBV29-1 with TRBJ2-5, with D possibly matching TRBD2 (6 bases). V lost 4 bases, J lost 0 bases, and 9 bases lay in between. CDR1 and CDR2 (germline): SQVTM, ANQGSEA. This CDR3 comprises 13 residues. The CDR3 DNA sequence: TGCAGCGTTGTAGCTAGCGACCAAGAGACCCAGTACTTC. Its protein product is CSVVASDQETQYF.

About this clone: The sample carries other DNA sequences with the same CDR3. The rearrangement joins TRBV5-1 to TRBJ2-7, with a weak D call TRBD2 (6 bases). The length of the CDR3 is 13 residues. The germline V and J ends were trimmed by 3 bases and 4 bases, with 11 bases remaining between them. Germline values: CDR1 SGHRS, CDR2 YFSETQ. The DNA of the CDR3 is TGCGCCAGCAGCTCGGGACTCGGGTACGAGCAGTACTTC. Protein product: CASSSGLGYEQYF.

The J gene is TRBJ2-3, the V gene TRBV9; 12 positions match TRBD1. Germline V gene lookup returns CDR1 SGDLS and CDR2 YYNGEE. Trimming at V came to 4 bases and at J to 1 base, leaving 7 bases not matched to a gene. The CDR3 is 17 residues long. CDR3 in amino acids: CASSKGTGGQGTDTQYF. CDR3 sequence (DNA): TGTGCCAGCAGCAAGGGGACAGGGGGCCAGGGCACAGATACGCAGTATTTT.

The chain has TRBV7-3 and TRBJ1-4; TRBD1 is a possible D gene (5 bases). V was shortened by 4 bases and J by 6 bases, with 12 bases between the two germline ends. CDR1 and CDR2 from the germline V gene are SGHTA and FQGTGA. The CDR3 runs to 14 residues. The CDR3 DNA follows: TGTGCCAGCAGCTCCGACAGCGGGCATGAAAAACTGTTTTTT. Protein: CASSSDSGHEKLFF. The entire variable domain, with the rest obtained from reference TRBV7-3 and TRBJ1-4, is as follows: GAGVSQTPSNKVTEKGKYVELRCDPISGHTALYWYRQSLGQGPEFLIYFQGTGAADDSGLPNDRFFAVRPEGSVSTLKIQRTERGDSAVYLCASSSDSGHEKLFFGSGTQLSVL.

The chain employs TRBV14 and TRBJ1-4; TRBD1 matches at 7 bases. Germline V gene data show CDR1 as SGHDN and CDR2 as FVKESK. V lost 3 bases to trimming and J lost 4 bases; unmatched junction nucleotides: 8. CDR3 size: 16 residues. The CDR3 region is CASSQQKDRFNEKLFF. The CDR3 bases are TGTGCCAGCAGCCAGCAGAAGGACAGGTTTAATGAAAAACTGTTTTTT.

The rearrangement joins TRBV4-1 to TRBJ2-3; perhaps TRBD2 as D (6 bases). Between the trimmed V and J ends, which lost 1 base and 2 bases, there was a span of 19 bases. The CDR3 loop spans 18 amino acids. Looked up from germline, CDR1 is MGHRA and CDR2 is YSYEKL. This chain's CDR3 is CASSQVPPFAGYTDTQYF. The CDR3, as DNA: TGCGCCAGCAGCCAAGTTCCCCCTTTCGCGGGGTACACAGATACGCAGTATTTT.

V and J are TRBV7-2 and TRBJ2-1; TRBD2 matches at 15 bases. J lost 7 bases, V lost 5 bases, and 3 bases had no gene match. CDR1 is SGHTA, CDR2 FQGNSA, per germline. The CDR3 is 15 amino acids. CDR3 amino acids: CASSRGLAGGNEQFF. Written as DNA, the CDR3 is TGTGCCAGCAGCCGCGGACTAGCGGGGGGGAATGAGCAGTTCTTC.

The rearrangement joins TRBV29-1 to TRBJ1-4, with D possibly TRBD1 on 5 matching bases. The CDR3 has 13 residues. V was cut by 6 bases and J by 8 bases, with 16 bases left in between. Germline V gives CDR1 SQVTM, CDR2 ANQGSEA. CDR3 protein: CSVQSIGGEKLFF. The CDR3 bases are TGCAGCGTGCAATCTATCGGGGGGGAAAAACTGTTTTTT.

The rearrangement uses TRBV5-4 and TRBJ2-5, with D perhaps TRBD1 (6 bases). Looked up from germline, CDR1 is SGHNT and CDR2 is YYREEE (reference sequence). V lost 3 bases to trimming and J lost 1 base, with 13 bases between them. The CDR3 has 15 residues. CDR3 protein: CASSSGTLAQETQYF. The CDR3 nucleotides are TGTGCCAGCAGCTCCGGGACATTAGCCCAAGAGACCCAGTACTTC.

This clone was detected only a few times. V is TRBV19 and J is TRBJ1-1; 7 nucleotides line up with TRBD1. Trimming removed 4 bases from V and 5 bases from J; junction bases left unmatched: 10. CDR3 length equals 15 residues. Germline CDR1 is LNHDA and CDR2 is SQIVND (reference sequence). DNA for the CDR3: TGTGCCAGTAGTAGCCGTAAGGGGGCGGGAACTGAAGCTTTCTTT. As protein: CASSSRKGAGTEAFF. The full variable domain, in which reference TRBV19 and TRBJ1-1 provide the parts outside the CDR3, is DGGITQSPKYLFRKEGQNVTLSCEQNLNHDAMYWYRQDPGQGLRLIYYSQIVNDFQKGDIAEGYSVSREKKESFPLTVTSAQKNPTAFYLCASSSRKGAGTEAFFGQGTRLTVV.

The chain is built from TRBV11-2 and TRBJ2-7; TRBD2 matches at 10 bases. J was trimmed by 0 bases and V by 8 bases; bases with no gene match: 4. The CDR3 totals 14 residues. Germline V gene data show CDR1 as SGHAT and CDR2 as FQNNGV. The DNA of the CDR3 is TGTGCCAGCCTATCTAGCGGGAGCTCCTACGAGCAGTACTTC. Amino acid sequence: CASLSSGSSYEQYF.

There are many counts of this clone. The chain is built from TRBV19 and TRBJ1-1; tentatively, D is TRBD1 (5 bases). The length of the CDR3 is 15 residues. Looked up from germline, CDR1 is LNHDA and CDR2 is SQIVND (reference sequence). The germline V and J ends were trimmed by 5 bases and 0 bases, with 13 bases remaining between them. The CDR3 DNA reads TGTGCCAGTAGTGCACAACAGGTTATGAACACTGAAGCTTTCTTT. This sequence encodes CASSAQQVMNTEAFF. The full variable domain, completed using reference TRBV19 and TRBJ1-1, is DGGITQSPKYLFRKEGQNVTLSCEQNLNHDAMYWYRQDPGQGLRLIYYSQIVNDFQKGDIAEGYSVSREKKESFPLTVTSAQKNPTAFYLCASSAQQVMNTEAFFGQGTRLTVV.

The CDR3 sequence is CASSPDYGAGGLDTQYF. The CDR3 DNA reads TGTGCCAGCAGCCCGGACTATGGCGCGGGGGGTCTAGATACGCAGTATTTT. This rearrangement joins TRBV11-2 to TRBJ2-3, with TRBD2 identical over 8 bases. CDR3 size: 17 residues. Per germline, CDR1 SGHAT and CDR2 FQNNGV. J gave up 5 bases and V 5 bases, and 15 bases lay outside the gene matches.

V gene TRBV5-4 combines with J gene TRBJ2-1; possible D gene TRBD1, 6 bases. Trimming removed 5 bases from V and 0 bases from J, with 12 bases in between. There are 15 residues in the CDR3. The germline gives CDR1 SGHNT, CDR2 YYREEE (reference sequence). The DNA of the CDR3 is TGTGCCAGCAGTCCCGGGACACGCTCCTACAATGAGCAGTTCTTC. As protein: CASSPGTRSYNEQFF. The whole variable domain, filled in from reference TRBV5-4 and TRBJ2-1, reads ETGVTQSPTHLIKTRGQQVTLRCSSQSGHNTVSWYQQALGQGPQFIFQYYREEENGRGNFPPRFSGLQFPNYSSELNVNALELDDSALYLCASSPGTRSYNEQFFGPGTRLTVL.

The gene calls are TRBV6-6 and TRBJ1-1; TRBD1 might be the D (5 bases). Per the germline V gene, CDR1 is MNHNY and CDR2 is SVGAGI (reference sequence). The CDR3 loop spans 15 amino acids. V lost 5 bases and J 0 bases, leaving 13 bases between the germline ends. CDR3 sequence reads: CASSPGKAMNTEAFF. CDR3 nucleotide sequence: TGTGCCAGCAGTCCAGGGAAGGCGATGAACACTGAAGCTTTCTTT.

The V and J genes are TRBV21-1 and TRBJ2-7; TRBD2 reflects the table's D call only, with no check against the DNA. TRBV21-1 represents a pseudogene. The CDR3 is 18 amino acids. CDR3: CASSKRVIAGESPYEQYF. DNA of the CDR3: TGTGCCAGCAGCAAAAGAGTAATAGCGGGAGAGTCCCCCTACGAGCAGTACTTC.

The gene calls are TRBV11-2 and TRBJ2-2, with a tentative D call TRBD2 (6 bases). This CDR3 has 15 amino acids. Germline values: CDR1 SGHAT, CDR2 FQNNGV. V was cut by 1 base and J by 2 bases, with 8 bases left in between. CDR3 bases: TGTGCCAGCAGCTTAGGGGGGGTTAACACCGGGGAGCTGTTTTTT. This gives the protein CASSLGGVNTGELFF. The variable domain in full, with the rest retrieved from reference TRBV11-2 and TRBJ2-2, is EAGVAQSPRYKIIEKRQSVAFWCNPISGHATLYWYQQILGQGPKLLIQFQNNGVVDDSQLPKDRFSAERLKGVDSTLKIQPAKLEDSAVYLCASSLGGVNTGELFFGEGSRLTVL.

The table lists this clone with a few counts. The chain combines TRBV6-1 with TRBJ2-7, with a tentative D call TRBD1 (7 bases). The germline V gene encodes CDR1 MNHNS and CDR2 SASEGT. The CDR3 consists of 13 residues. Trimming shortened V by 5 bases and J by 3 bases, and 11 bases separated the two germline ends. The CDR3 spells CASSRRDSYEQYF. The CDR3 DNA reads TGTGCCAGCAGTAGGAGGGACAGCTACGAGCAGTACTTC.

The J gene is TRBJ2-1, the V gene TRBV18; 7 bases map to TRBD2. This CDR3 comprises 14 residues. Unmatched junction bases numbered 6, after V lost 3 bases and J lost 7 bases. Germline values: CDR1 KGHSH, CDR2 LQKENI. The CDR3 spells CASSPPLASNEQFF. CDR3 in DNA: TGTGCCAGCTCACCCCCACTAGCGTCGAATGAGCAGTTCTTC.

This chain joins TRBV28 and TRBJ1-6; 10 nucleotides line up with TRBD1. There are 15 residues in the CDR3. The germline V gene encodes CDR1 MDHEN and CDR2 SYDVKM. The J segment lost 6 bases and the V segment lost 7 bases, leaving 6 bases of the junction unmatched. CDR3 sequence (DNA): TGTGCCAGCATCCAGAGGGACAGGGGTAATTCACCCCTCCACTTT. Protein sequence: CASIQRDRGNSPLHF. The full variable domain, with the rest looked up from reference TRBV28 and TRBJ1-6, is DVKVTQSSRYLVKRTGEKVFLECVQDMDHENMFWYRQDPGLGLRLIYFSYDVKMKEKGDIPEGYSVSREKKERFSLILESASTNQTSMYLCASIQRDRGNSPLHFGNGTRLTVT.

The table lists this clone with a few counts. The rearrangement links TRBV28 to TRBJ1-2, with D hard to call. Trimming left V 6 bases short and J 7 bases short, with 12 bases between. The V gene's germline CDR1 is MDHEN and CDR2 SYDVKM. CDR3 length: 12 amino acids. The CDR3 sequence: CASSLSNGGYTF. The CDR3 nucleotides read TGTGCCAGCAGCCTTTCTAATGGTGGCTACACCTTC.

The V call is TRBV19, the J call TRBJ2-5, with TRBD2 as a possible D gene (5 bases). Per the germline V gene, CDR1 is LNHDA and CDR2 is SQIVND (reference sequence). CDR3 length: 15 residues. Trimming took off 2 bases at V and 6 bases at J, with 16 bases between the two ends. CDR3 in amino acids: CASSIRPAEGKTQYF. The CDR3 nucleotides read TGTGCCAGTAGTATAAGGCCAGCCGAGGGAAAGACCCAGTACTTC.

This chain links TRBV2 with TRBJ1-1, with 8 bases matching TRBD1. V lost 8 bases, J lost 4 bases, and 6 bases stayed unmatched. The CDR3 totals 13 residues. Germline CDR1 is SNHLY and CDR2 is FYNNEI. CDR3 sequence: CASDRQGLTEAFF. The CDR3, as DNA: TGTGCCAGCGACCGACAGGGGCTCACTGAAGCTTTCTTT.

The chain recombines TRBV5-6 with TRBJ2-1, with TRBD2 matching over 10 bases. The CDR3 length is 17 residues. Germline CDR1 and CDR2: SGHDT and YYEEEE. With V trimmed by 4 bases and J by 4 bases, 11 bases remained unmatched. Written as DNA, the CDR3 is TGTGCCAGCAGCGAGGGGCCAGCGGGGGGGCCTTACAATGAGCAGTTCTTC. Translating gives CASSEGPAGGPYNEQFF.

In its sample, this clone was seen a few times. The chain employs TRBV30 and TRBJ2-1; TRBD1 agrees at 8 bases. This CDR3 spans 15 amino acids. The trim removed 7 bases at V and 3 bases at J, leaving 11 bases unmatched. Per germline, CDR1 GTSNPN and CDR2 SVGIG (reference sequence). In DNA form, the CDR3 reads TGTGCCTTTTGGGGGACAGGTAGATTCTACAATGAGCAGTTCTTC. Amino acids: CAFWGTGRFYNEQFF.

This clone was counted between two and nine times. V is TRBV5-1 and J is TRBJ2-5, with 11 positions matching TRBD2. The J call may not be correct, given that the DNA end is closer to TRBJ2-7. The CDR3 covers 18 residues. The germline CDR1 and CDR2 sequences are SGHRS and YFSETQ. DNA of the CDR3: TGCGCCAGCAGCTTGGGGGCGGGAACTAGCGGGAGATACTACGAGCAGTACTTC. This gives the protein CASSLGAGTSGRYYEQYF.

This chain connects TRBV6-1 to TRBJ2-3; possibly TRBD2 for D (6 bases). The germline V gene has CDR1 MNHNS and CDR2 SASEGT. V was shortened by 7 bases and J by 2 bases, with 16 bases between the two germline ends. The CDR3 is made up of 15 amino acids. The CDR3 sequence is CASTLYSGITDTQYF. The CDR3 nucleotides read TGTGCCAGCACCCTCTATAGCGGAATCACAGATACGCAGTATTTT.

The rearrangement uses TRBV19 and TRBJ2-1; TRBD2 aligns across 12 bases. This CDR3 has 15 residues. J was trimmed by 8 bases and V by 1 base; bases with no gene match: 3. Germline assignment: CDR1 LNHDA and CDR2 SQIVND (reference sequence). CDR3 residues: CASSIGLAGVYEQFF. The CDR3 DNA is TGTGCCAGTAGTATAGGACTAGCGGGAGTCTATGAGCAGTTCTTC. The full variable domain, completed using reference TRBV19 and TRBJ2-1, is DGGITQSPKYLFRKEGQNVTLSCEQNLNHDAMYWYRQDPGQGLRLIYYSQIVNDFQKGDIAEGYSVSREKKESFPLTVTSAQKNPTAFYLCASSIGLAGVYEQFFGPGTRLTVL.

The chain has TRBV6-1 and TRBJ1-3; 7 bases fit TRBD1. J gave up 2 bases and V 5 bases, and 6 bases lay outside the gene matches. The germline gives CDR1 MNHNS, CDR2 SASEGT. The CDR3 is 15 amino acids. The CDR3 sequence: CASSRDRGTGNTIYF. Here the CDR3 DNA reads TGTGCCAGCAGTCGGGACAGAGGTACTGGAAACACCATATATTTT.